This TCR beta chain was observed in a study of blood T cell repertoires in COVID-19. Clones were read by immunoSEQ multiplex PCR, and TCRdb kept only the in-frame ones, dropping some. Among roughly 99,000 clones listed, about nine tenths were seen once. This CDR3 has 15 residues. V was cut by 0 bases and J by 4 bases, with 13 bases left in between. The germline V gene encodes CDR1 SGDLS and CDR2 YYNGEE. This receptor was taken from a woman in her twenties or thirties with acute or convalescent COVID-19. The V gene is TRBV9, the J gene TRBJ2-5, with D perhaps matching TRBD1 (6 bases). The sequenced sample consisted of peripheral blood. For the CDR3, the DNA is TGTGCCAGCAGCGTAGGAGGGGCCAGGGGAGAGACCCAGTACTTC. Translated, it gives CASSVGGARGETQYF.